This TCR beta chain derives from a study of blood T cell repertoires in COVID-19. On the study more broadly: The samples span acute and convalescent COVID-19 from the United States, Italy and Spain.

The CDR3 is 17 residues long. Germline CDR1 reads LGHNT; CDR2 reads FRNRAP. V was pared by 4 bases and J by 5 bases, with 14 bases of the junction left unmatched. The authors' processing: Cell counts per sample came from amplifying reference gene primers. Profiled with immunoSEQ multiplex PCR; TCRdb holds only in-frame clones, not every one. V and J calls and clone size are those listed in that table; D and trimming were worked out from the DNA. This sample yields around 300,000 clones, of which around 87% are seen a single time; less than 2.5% belongs to the top ten. V is TRBV12-5 and J is TRBJ2-5, with 9 bases identical to TRBD1. The sequenced sample was peripheral blood. The receptor's source is a woman younger than 45 who had recovered from COVID-19. The CDR3 DNA sequence: TGTGCTAGTGGTTGGGGTCCGGGACAGGGAAGAAGTGAGACCCAGTACTTC. Translation gives CASGWGPGQGRSETQYF.